The T cell receptor beta chain under discussion was sequenced for a study of blood T cell repertoires in COVID-19. Study context: Spain, Italy and the United States supplied samples that represented acute and convalescent COVID-19. From T cells, B-cell-depleted T cells, or PBMCs came the material, which was cDNA or gDNA.

This clone turned up a few times. This CDR3 is 14 amino acids long. CDR1 and CDR2 from the germline V gene are KGHDR and SFDVKD. V was shortened by 4 bases and J by 11 bases, with 14 bases between the two germline ends. How the authors handled the data: Amplified reference gene primers provided the basis for estimating nucleated cell counts. TCRdb's table, derived via immunoSEQ multiplex PCR, lists solely in-frame clones and lacks some. D and trimming were read from the DNA, whereas the V and J calls and clone size are those reported in that table. The sample lists 45,000 to 55,000 clones; 80% to 90% were seen once.

The V and J genes are TRBV24-1 and TRBJ1-6; TRBD1 is a possible D gene (5 bases). Sequencing was performed on peripheral blood. The source is a man aged 50-59 years with active COVID-19. The CDR3 loop reads CATSENRQRAPLHF. The CDR3 coding sequence is TGTGCCACCAGTGAAAACCGACAGCGGGCACCCCTCCACTTT.